The 2 T cell receptor beta chains below were found in one sample sequenced in a study of T-cell reconstitution after alpha-beta-depleted transplantation in children. Unique molecular identifiers were incorporated during preparation of the TCRbeta library. TCRdb analysed the PCR reads with MiXCR anew, one entry per CDR3 protein. The sample lists more than 400,000 distinct CDR3 sequences, about an eighth occurring once. The sequencing here drew on PBMCs, mostly from graft donor cells, taken 180 days after TCRalphabeta/CD19-depleted stem cell transplant. The receptors were sampled from a female patient between 2 and 10 years old who had a stem cell transplant for aplastic anemia, so the T cells may come from the graft donor.

This clonotype was observed a few times. The chain joins TRBV29-1 to TRBJ2-5; D is perhaps TRBD2 (6 bases). The CDR3 is made up of 15 amino acids. Trimming left V 3 bases short and J 5 bases short, with 19 bases between. Germline V gene data show CDR1 as SQVTM and CDR2 as ANQGSEA. The CDR3 spells CSVDFGTPISETQYF. The CDR3 DNA is TGCAGCGTTGACTTCGGGACTCCCATTTCGGAGACCCAGTACTTC.

The chain uses TRBV20-1 and TRBJ2-4; D is unresolved. The CDR3 has 13 amino acids. Trimming stripped 6 bases from V and 7 bases from J, with 16 bases between. CDR1 and CDR2 from the germline V gene are DFQATT and SNEGSKA (reference sequence). DNA for the CDR3: TGCAGTGCCTCTACCGGCGGATTCAACATTCAGTACTTC. Amino acid sequence: CSASTGGFNIQYF.